This T cell receptor beta chain was found in a study of blood T cell repertoires in COVID-19. TCRdb's copy holds only in-frame clones and misses some; the assay was immunoSEQ multiplex PCR. The table has about 120,000 clones, about 83% seen once. The J segment lost 5 bases and the V segment lost 5 bases, leaving 9 bases of the junction unmatched. This CDR3 is 15 amino acids long. In germline, CDR1 is MNHEY, CDR2 SVGAGI. Sequencing was done on a sample of peripheral blood. The receptor comes from a woman aged 45-65 years with acute or convalescent COVID-19. The chain uses TRBV6-5 and TRBJ1-2; 9 bases map to TRBD1. CDR3 residues: CASSTSGQGPYGYTF. The CDR3 coding sequence is TGTGCCAGCAGTACATCGGGACAGGGACCTTATGGCTACACCTTC.